One and the same sample provided the 24 T cell receptor beta chains below, sequenced in a study of T cell clonotyping in hematopoietic cell transplantation. Method: immunoSEQ multiplex PCR; TCRdb's copy keeps in-frame clones and lacks some. This sample carries more than 70,000 clones, 90% to 96% of them seen once, and the ten largest clones take roughly 1.5%. The time point: recipient sample about 28 days before transplant, after cytoreduction. The sequenced sample was peripheral blood mononuclear cells, obtained before stem cell transplant. All receptors come from a woman in her 50s with acute myeloid leukemia. Some clones in this sample may be carry-over from other donors' samples.

The chain joins TRBV10-2 to TRBJ1-1, with D unresolved. Looked up from germline, CDR1 is WSHSY and CDR2 is SAAADI. The CDR3 totals 15 residues. The germline V and J ends were trimmed by 0 bases and 6 bases, with 14 bases remaining between them. CDR3 loop: CASSESPREGAEAFF. CDR3 nucleotides: TGCGCCAGCAGTGAGTCGCCCCGAGAGGGAGCTGAAGCTTTCTTT.

V and J are TRBV30 and TRBJ2-5; no clear D. V was trimmed by 1 base and J by 5 bases, leaving 11 bases between them. The CDR3 is made up of 13 amino acids. Per the germline V gene, CDR1 is GTSNPN and CDR2 is SVGIG (reference sequence). CDR3: CAWSETPRETQYF. CDR3 bases: TGTGCCTGGAGTGAAACTCCGCGGGAGACCCAGTACTTC.

This chain connects TRBV4-1 to TRBJ2-7; tentative D call: TRBD2 (5 bases). CDR3 length: 15 amino acids. V shed 4 bases and J shed 1 base, with 14 bases lying between them. Germline CDR1 and CDR2: MGHRA and YSYEKL. CDR3 sequence: CASSRTLERSYEQYF. The CDR3 DNA sequence: TGCGCCAGCAGCCGAACCCTCGAGCGGTCCTACGAGCAGTACTTC.

This clone was seen only a few times. V and J are TRBV5-1 and TRBJ2-2, with D possibly being TRBD1 or TRBD2 (5 bases each). Trimming removed 4 bases at V and 6 bases at J, with 13 bases between. The CDR3 contains 14 residues. The germline gives CDR1 SGHRS, CDR2 YFSETQ. CDR3 in amino acids: CASSLDMRAGELFF. The CDR3 coding sequence is TGCGCCAGCAGCCTGGACATGAGGGCCGGGGAGCTGTTTTTT.

This sequence joins TRBV7-9 and TRBJ1-2, with D hard to call. Germline V gives CDR1 SEHNR, CDR2 FQNEAQ (reference sequence). Trimming removed 2 bases from V and 7 bases from J, with 8 bases in between. The CDR3 has 12 amino acids. The CDR3 sequence is CASSLQPAGYTF. The CDR3, as DNA: TGTGCCAGCAGCTTACAACCTGCTGGCTACACCTTC.

This sequence joins TRBV5-1 and TRBJ1-5; no clear D gene. The CDR3 is 15 amino acids. Germline CDR1 SGHRS, CDR2 YFSETQ. Trimming stripped 4 bases from V and 1 base from J, with 12 bases between. CDR3 bases: TGCGCCAGCAGCCTCGGTCGGGAGAGCAATCAGCCCCAGCATTTT. Its protein is CASSLGRESNQPQHF.

This sequence joins TRBV30 and TRBJ1-2; D not certain. The CDR3 runs 16 residues. The V gene's germline CDR1 is GTSNPN and CDR2 SVGIG (reference sequence). Trimming shortened V by 0 bases and J by 5 bases, and 19 bases separated the two germline ends. This CDR3 reads CAWSVFPNPTRYGYTF. The CDR3 nucleotides read TGTGCCTGGAGTGTATTCCCCAACCCGACCAGATATGGCTACACCTTC.

The gene calls are TRBV7-6 and TRBJ2-3; tentative D call: TRBD1 (6 bases). V was pared by 1 base and J by 0 bases, with 20 bases between. The CDR3 is 19 residues long. In germline, CDR1 is SGHVS, CDR2 FNYEAQ. This CDR3 is CASSLGFGAGAPSTDTQYF. DNA for the CDR3: TGTGCCAGCAGCTTAGGCTTTGGGGCAGGGGCCCCTAGCACAGATACGCAGTATTTT.

The rearrangement joins TRBV10-3 to TRBJ2-3; D may be TRBD2 (6 bases). The CDR3 has 16 amino acids. Germline values: CDR1 ENHRY, CDR2 SYGVKD. Trimming shortened V by 4 bases and J by 0 bases, and 14 bases separated the two germline ends. CDR3 sequence reads: CAISAGERISTDTQYF. In nucleotides, the CDR3 is TGTGCCATCAGTGCGGGAGAGCGCATTAGCACAGATACGCAGTATTTT.

The chain recombines TRBV4-2 with TRBJ1-2; possibly TRBD1 for D (5 bases). The CDR3 is made up of 15 amino acids. Germline V gene sequence: CDR1 LGHNA, CDR2 YNFKEQ. The ends were cut back, 0 bases at V and 4 bases at J, with 12 bases in the middle. The CDR3 loop is CASSQDSGNAYGYTF. The CDR3 nucleotides are TGTGCCAGCAGCCAAGATTCAGGGAACGCCTATGGCTACACCTTC.

The CDR3 region has the DNA TGTGCCAGCAGCTTACAAGGCGGAGATACGCAGTATTTT. It translates to CASSLQGGDTQYF. The V gene is TRBV7-2, the J gene TRBJ2-3; D gene unclear. V was trimmed by 2 bases and J by 5 bases, leaving 8 bases between them. This CDR3 is built from 13 residues. Germline lookup yields CDR1 SGHTA and CDR2 FQGNSA.

A single count supports this clone. The chain uses TRBV29-1 and TRBJ1-4; D not resolved. Between the trimmed V and J ends, which lost 4 bases and 1 base, there was a span of 7 bases. CDR3 length: 13 residues. Looked up from germline, CDR1 is SQVTM and CDR2 is ANQGSEA. The CDR3 nucleotides read TGCAGCGTTGGGTCAAGAACTAATGAAAAACTGTTTTTT. It is translated as CSVGSRTNEKLFF.

The chain couples TRBV7-9 to TRBJ2-7; the match to TRBD1 covers 8 bases. The germline CDR1 and CDR2 sequences are SEHNR and FQNEAQ (reference sequence). The CDR3 spans 16 residues. Trimming at V came to 8 bases and at J to 3 bases, leaving 15 bases not matched to a gene. Written as DNA, the CDR3 is TGTGCCAGCGGTACCGACAGGGGCCGTTTTCTCTACGAGCAGTACTTC. This gives the protein CASGTDRGRFLYEQYF.

The chain joins TRBV27 to TRBJ2-7; D is unclear. This CDR3 contains 13 residues. Germline CDR1 and CDR2: MNHEY and SMNVEV (reference sequence). V was pared by 3 bases and J by 3 bases, with 9 bases between. The CDR3 spells CASSFVPSYEQYF. In DNA form, the CDR3 reads TGTGCCAGCAGTTTTGTACCCAGCTACGAGCAGTACTTC.

The chain joins TRBV28 to TRBJ1-2, with 9 bases lining up with TRBD1. This CDR3 is 16 amino acids long. CDR1 is MDHEN, CDR2 SYDVKM, per germline. J was trimmed by 3 bases and V by 5 bases; bases with no gene match: 10. CDR3 loop: CASSDSGTGLDYGYTF. In DNA, the CDR3 is TGTGCCAGCAGTGACTCCGGGACAGGGCTCGACTATGGCTACACCTTC.

The chain links TRBV15 to TRBJ1-5, with 9 bases aligning to TRBD1. V lost 3 bases, J lost 5 bases, and 14 bases stayed unmatched. The CDR3 has 18 amino acids. Germline V gene data show CDR1 as LNHNV and CDR2 as YYDKDF (reference sequence). The CDR3 coding sequence is TGTGCCACCAGCAGGAGGACAGGGGTTAACTCGGAGGATCAGCCCCAGCATTTT. Translating gives CATSRRTGVNSEDQPQHF.

The rearrangement joins TRBV5-6 to TRBJ2-4; D unresolved. CDR1 and CDR2 (germline): SGHDT, YYEEEE. V was cut by 4 bases and J by 3 bases, with 17 bases left in between. The length of the CDR3 is 16 residues. In DNA, the CDR3 is TGTGCCAGCAGCCACCTAGTAGAGAAAGACAAAAACATTCAGTACTTC. As protein: CASSHLVEKDKNIQYF.

The J gene is TRBJ1-4, the V gene TRBV30; perhaps TRBD1 as D (6 bases). Per germline, CDR1 GTSNPN and CDR2 SVGIG (reference sequence). The CDR3 length is 14 residues. Trimming removed 7 bases from V and 5 bases from J, with 17 bases in between. CDR3 in DNA: TGTGCCTTGGGGTACGGGACACCGAATGAAAAACTGTTTTTT. It yields the protein CALGYGTPNEKLFF.

The chain couples TRBV5-4 to TRBJ1-2; D not certain. The length of the CDR3 is 13 residues. Trimming shortened V by 4 bases and J by 2 bases, and 9 bases separated the two germline ends. Germline V lookup: CDR1 SGHNT, CDR2 YYREEE (reference sequence). The CDR3 coding sequence is TGTGCCAGCAGCCTCAGCGGGAACTATGGCTACACCTTC. As protein: CASSLSGNYGYTF.

V usage is TRBV6-1 and J usage is TRBJ2-5; D may be TRBD2 (5 bases). CDR1 and CDR2 (germline): MNHNS, SASEGT. Trimming left V 2 bases short and J 5 bases short, with 15 bases between. The CDR3 consists of 15 residues. This chain's CDR3 is CASSEFHSGEETQYF. As DNA, the CDR3 is TGTGCCAGCAGTGAATTCCATTCCGGGGAGGAGACCCAGTACTTC.

This clone appeared a few times. CDR3 in DNA: TGTGCCAGCAGAGAAAGACAGGGGGCCTATGGCTACACCTTC. This codes for CASRERQGAYGYTF. The rearrangement joins TRBV2 to TRBJ1-2; 10 bases are a match to TRBD1. The CDR3 sequence is 14 residues long. Germline trimming cut 6 bases from V and 4 bases from J; bases unmatched to any gene: 5. The germline V gene has CDR1 SNHLY and CDR2 FYNNEI.

The chain couples TRBV28 to TRBJ1-1; no clear D. CDR1 MDHEN and CDR2 SYDVKM come from the germline V gene. The CDR3 loop spans 11 amino acids. V lost 3 bases to trimming and J lost 7 bases, with 6 bases between them. This CDR3 reads CASSFAHEAFF. DNA of the CDR3: TGTGCCAGCAGTTTCGCTCATGAAGCTTTCTTT.

The chain recombines TRBV30 with TRBJ1-1, with D perhaps TRBD1 (6 bases). Trimming shortened V by 0 bases and J by 4 bases, and 12 bases separated the two germline ends. CDR1 and CDR2 (germline): GTSNPN, SVGIG (reference sequence). This CDR3 contains 14 residues. CDR3 coding DNA: TGTGCCTGGAGTGTACAAGGGGGGGTCACTGAAGCTTTCTTT. Protein sequence: CAWSVQGGVTEAFF.

This clone was counted once. V and J are TRBV5-6 and TRBJ1-1; TRBD1 is a possible D gene (6 bases). The V end lost 7 bases, the J end lost 2 bases, and 18 bases lay between the germline ends. The CDR3 is made up of 15 amino acids. The germline V gene has CDR1 SGHDT and CDR2 YYEEEE. The CDR3 nucleotides read TGTGCCAGCCGAAGGGGGAGCCCTTATAACACTGAAGCTTTCTTT. This translates into CASRRGSPYNTEAFF.